This passage covers 3 T cell receptor beta chains from one sample sequenced in a study of T cells in Graves' hyperthyroidism and ophthalmopathy. The TCR beta CDR3 regions underwent amplification using RNA transcripts as the source. The HTBI set primed first-round TCR CDR3 RT-PCR. TCRdb re-called the multiplex PCR reads with MiXCR, one entry per CDR3 protein. The data show about 520,000 distinct CDR3 sequences, with more than 20% seen just once and 26% held by the top ten. Sequencing used blood. The receptors come from a man younger than 30 with Graves' hyperthyroidism.

There are many counts of this clonotype. The V and J genes are TRBV6-1 and TRBJ1-1; weak D call: TRBD1 (6 bases). Trimming took off 6 bases at V and 7 bases at J, with 15 bases between the two ends. Germline V gene data show CDR1 as MNHNS and CDR2 as SASEGT. CDR3 size: 13 residues. Here the CDR3 reads CASSDIDRLEAFF. The CDR3 nucleotides are TGTGCCAGCAGCGATATTGACAGGCTTGAAGCTTTCTTT.

This clonotype has ten or more counts. The chain joins TRBV6-4 to TRBJ2-7; TRBD1 matches at 11 bases. V lost 7 bases to trimming and J lost 2 bases; unmatched junction nucleotides: 13. CDR3 length: 17 residues. From germline, CDR1 is MRHNA and CDR2 SNTAGT. This chain's CDR3 is CASKSGTGGRLPYEQYF. CDR3 nucleotides: TGTGCCAGCAAGTCCGGGACAGGGGGGCGCCTCCCCTACGAGCAGTACTTC.

This clonotype has at least ten counts. CDR3 sequence: CASSFGLAEETQYF. CDR3 bases: TGCGCCAGCAGCTTCGGACTAGCGGAAGAGACCCAGTACTTC. This rearrangement joins TRBV5-1 to TRBJ2-5; 10 bases map to TRBD2. V gave up 2 bases and J gave up 3 bases; unmatched junction bases: 1. Germline values: CDR1 SGHRS, CDR2 YFSETQ. This CDR3 is 14 amino acids long.